The entry below gives a single T cell receptor beta chain sequence along with its context. The germline V gene encodes CDR1 SGHVS and CDR2 FQNEAQ. V lost 7 bases to trimming and J lost 4 bases, with 16 bases between them. There are 14 residues in the CDR3. This sample is part of a study of T cell responses to AZD1222 COVID-19 vaccine. Generated by immunoSEQ multiplex PCR, the TCRdb table keeps only in-frame clones and is missing some. The sample holds around 150,000 clones, about 93% seen once. The sequences come from peripheral blood, collected on day 0 of AZD1222 vaccination. The receptor was isolated from an adult in good health. The V call is TRBV7-8, the J call TRBJ1-2, with unresolved D. The CDR3 sequence: CASTTLEALYGYTF. CDR3 sequence (DNA): TGTGCCAGCACCACATTGGAGGCACTCTATGGCTACACCTTC.